This T cell receptor (beta chain) comes out of a study of cytomegalovirus exposure and HLA in healthy donors. This PCR relied on a set of 60 Vbeta primers and 13 Jbeta primers. Here immunoSEQ multiplex PCR was the method, and the copy in TCRdb shows in-frame clones only, minus some. The table includes about 130,000 clones, roughly 75% detected once. The sample comprised PBMCs. This sequence originates from a man aged 25-40 years in good health and CMV-seronegative.

This chain's CDR3 is CASSSKESIQETQYF. CDR3 nucleotides: TGTGCCAGCAGCTCGAAGGAGAGCATCCAAGAGACCCAGTACTTC. This chain connects TRBV5-4 to TRBJ2-5; D is undetermined. V dropped 3 bases and J dropped 1 base, with 13 bases sitting between them. The CDR3 runs to 15 residues. Germline V gene data show CDR1 as SGHNT and CDR2 as YYREEE (reference sequence).